This T cell receptor beta chain was sequenced during a study of graft-versus-host responses after intestinal transplantation. Across the study: Multivisceral, liver-intestinal, or isolated intestinal transplants were performed in recipients. Anti-thymocyte globulin served as induction for all recipients, who then took tacrolimus and steroids for approximately 3 years.

Sequencing was performed with immunoSEQ multiplex PCR; in TCRdb, only in-frame clones are kept and a portion is missing. The sample consists of 20,000 to 25,000 clones, about 80% of them appearing once. Concerning this clone: The antigen remains undetermined.

V was clipped by 4 bases and J by 4 bases, with 12 bases between them. This CDR3 has 13 amino acids. Germline CDR1 is SGDLS and CDR2 is YYNGEE. Graft tissue processing released intraepithelial and lamina propria lymphocytes. Findings and caveats of the study: There was an association between peak levels of circulating GvH clones and early post-transplant HvG declines. There were GvH clones found in recipient marrow, and some of them appeared first in ileum or blood.

The specimen was ileum tissue, collected 12 days after intestinal transplant. The source is a human patient who received an intestinal transplant, so some T cells may come from the graft donor. The genes are TRBV9 and TRBJ2-7, with D unclear. The CDR3 DNA sequence: TGTGCCAGCAGCTTCCACTCTTCTTACGAGCAGTACTTC. Amino acids: CASSFHSSYEQYF.